The 3 T cell receptor beta chains given below trace back to one sample, sequenced in a study of T cell changes during pregnancy in multiple sclerosis. The data were produced by immunoSEQ multiplex PCR, yet TCRdb's version contains in-frame clones alone and is incomplete. Altogether 60,000 to 90,000 clones are present, approximately 94% being singletons, with the ten largest covering just over 2.5%. The input for sequencing was peripheral blood, taken after pregnancy. Receptor source: a female donor in good health, enrolled as a control in a pregnancy study.

V usage is TRBV27 and J usage is TRBJ2-4, with 12 positions matching TRBD2. CDR1 is MNHEY and CDR2 is SMNVEV in the germline V gene (reference sequence). V shed 5 bases and J 7 bases; nucleotides not matched to a gene: 6. The CDR3 runs 15 residues. The CDR3 protein is CASSQSGTSGNIQYF. The CDR3 coding sequence is TGTGCCAGCAGTCAATCCGGGACTAGCGGGAACATTCAGTACTTC.

V gene TRBV29-1 combines with J gene TRBJ2-7; D possibly corresponds to TRBD2 (6 bases). V lost 5 bases and J lost 0, with 17 bases in between. The germline V gene encodes CDR1 SQVTM and CDR2 ANQGSEA. This CDR3 contains 15 residues. In DNA form, the CDR3 reads TGCAGCGTTTTGGGTAAGGAGGGAAGCTCCTACGAGCAGTACTTC. This encodes CSVLGKEGSSYEQYF.

The rearrangement links TRBV7-2 to TRBJ1-4, with 7 nucleotides matching TRBD1. Germline V gene lookup returns CDR1 SGHTA and CDR2 FQGNSA. This CDR3 is 15 amino acids long. J lost 8 bases, V lost 5 bases, and 11 bases had no gene match. The CDR3 spells CASSKGQAPREKLFF. In nucleotides, the CDR3 is TGTGCCAGCAGCAAAGGACAGGCGCCACGGGAAAAACTGTTTTTT.